This TCR beta chain was obtained from a study of T cells in Graves' hyperthyroidism and ophthalmopathy. Study-level results: Ophthalmopathy was separated from stable hyperthyroidism by a 13 V-J model. Most clonotypes expanded in the thyroid (above 0.001) were also present in blood.

The ends lost 1 base at V and 0 bases at J; junction bases unmatched: 0. From germline, CDR1 is SGDLS and CDR2 YYNGEE. The CDR3 runs 15 residues. Each patient was aged 18 to 65 and had newly diagnosed hyperthyroidism of under 2 months' duration. Uncontrolled infection, other autoimmune disease, pregnancy or lactation disqualified patients from enrolment. To note about this clonotype: Antigen: not known.

The CDR3 regions of TCR beta were amplified from RNA transcripts. During a first-round RT-PCR of the TCR CDR3, the HTBI primer set was used. Each CDR3 protein gets one entry after TCRdb re-called the multiplex PCR reads with MiXCR. The sample includes 650,000 to 850,000 distinct CDR3 sequences, around a sixth seen only once; the top ten take roughly 17%. The source is a woman between 45 and 65 years old with Graves' hyperthyroidism that later progressed to Graves' ophthalmopathy. The chain combines TRBV9 with TRBJ1-3; 8 nucleotides align to TRBD1. What was sequenced was blood. The CDR3: CASSVTGGSGNTIYF. As DNA, the CDR3 is TGTGCCAGCAGCGTAACAGGGGGCTCTGGAAACACCATATATTTT.